This T cell receptor beta chain was retrieved from a study of beta chain features in type 1 diabetes. In the study overall: Age, gender and cell yields were similar between patients and healthy donors.

As for this clone: The antigen remains unidentified.

General study points: Researchers cautioned that cDNA sequencing could over-represent cells with high TCR expression.

The CDR3 loop spans 15 amino acids. CDR1 SGHDT and CDR2 YYEEEE come from the germline V gene. V lost 2 bases to trimming and J lost 1 base, with 9 bases between them. The sequenced template was cDNA made from the entire isolated RNA. Measured with immunoSEQ multiplex PCR; TCRdb has only the in-frame clones, and not every one. Among roughly 150,000 clones listed, roughly 10% were seen once. This receptor was identified in a man between 18 and 29 years old in good health. The chain is built from TRBV5-6 and TRBJ2-2; D is unresolved. Specimen: central memory CD4+ T cells from blood. CDR3 residues: CASSLLFGNTGELFF. The CDR3 nucleotides read TGTGCCAGCAGCTTACTTTTTGGGAACACCGGGGAGCTGTTTTTT.